This TCR beta chain originates from a study of blood T cell repertoires in COVID-19. Generated by immunoSEQ multiplex PCR, the TCRdb table keeps only in-frame clones and is missing some. Of 310,000 or so clones in the sample, more than 75% are singletons; the top ten hold approximately 2.2%. Material for sequencing was peripheral blood. The clonotype was recovered from a woman aged 30 to 39 who had recovered from COVID-19.

CDR3 region: CASSQVGANVLTF. The CDR3 bases are TGTGCCAGCAGCCAAGTAGGGGCCAACGTCCTGACTTTC. The V gene is TRBV3-1 (or the pseudogene TRBV3-2), the J gene TRBJ2-6; D gene ambiguous. Germline CDR1 LGHDT, CDR2 YNNKEL (reference sequence). The CDR3 contains 13 residues. Trimming pared 1 base from V and 4 bases from J, leaving 2 bases between.